The present entry profiles one T cell receptor (beta chain) with its context. This sample was included in a study of shared clonotypes between healthy human individuals. In the naive CD8 group, cells lacked CD45RO and were positively selected for CCR7, so terminally differentiated effector memory CD45RA+ cells were left out. The repertoire was sequenced with immunoSEQ multiplex PCR; TCRdb's copy has only in-frame clones and lacks some. The sample contains millions of clones, less than 95% of which appear only once. Trimming shortened V by 0 bases and J by 7 bases, and 13 bases separated the two germline ends. CDR1 and CDR2 from the germline V gene are SGHRS and YFSETQ. This CDR3 region has 15 residues.

The receptor comes from a man younger than 35 in good health. Sequencing was performed on naive CD8+ T cells sorted from blood. The rearrangement links TRBV5-1 to TRBJ1-4; D is unclear. In DNA form, the CDR3 reads TGCGCCAGCAGCTTGGGCGAGACGACGTTTGAAAAACTGTTTTTT. Translated: CASSLGETTFEKLFF.